One and the same sample provided the 32 T cell receptor beta chains below, sequenced in a study of T cell responses to AZD1222 COVID-19 vaccine (TCRdb year 2021). The library was generated by the immunoSEQ multiplex PCR assay. In its TCRdb copy, this immuneACCESS table keeps in-frame sequences only and misses some clones. Where compared with another copy, unresolved V genes explain less than half of these, and the others have no known cause. The sample records about 130,000 clones, 89% of which are singletons. The ten largest clones add up to about 9.9% of the sample. The sample's time point, from its label and the paper: about 28 days (+/-7) after the second vaccine dose. The sample in question was peripheral blood, obtained 28 days after the second AZD1222 dose. These receptors originate from an adult who received the AZD1222 COVID-19 vaccine.

This rearrangement joins TRBV6-6 to TRBJ1-2; D gene uncertain. This CDR3 spans 13 amino acids. Per germline, CDR1 MNHNY and CDR2 SVGAGI (reference sequence). V was shortened by 4 bases and J by 4 bases, with 10 bases between the two germline ends. CDR3 protein: CASSSHGIYGYTF. The CDR3 nucleotides are TGTGCCAGCAGTTCTCACGGCATCTATGGCTACACCTTC.

Here the CDR3 DNA reads TGTGCCAGCAGCCTAGACCCGGGACAGCTCTCTGGAAACACCATATATTTT. Translated: CASSLDPGQLSGNTIYF. This rearrangement joins TRBV9 to TRBJ1-3; TRBD1 aligns across 7 bases. Germline CDR1 SGDLS, CDR2 YYNGEE. V lost 4 bases to trimming and J lost 0 bases; unmatched junction nucleotides: 10. CDR3 length equals 17 residues. The full variable domain, with the rest looked up from reference TRBV9 and TRBJ1-3, is DSGVTQTPKHLITATGQRVTLRCSPRSGDLSVYWYQQSLDQGLQFLIQYYNGEERAKGNILERFSAQQFPDLHSELNLSSLELGDSALYFCASSLDPGQLSGNTIYFGEGSWLTVV.

In its sample, this clone was seen once. This chain links TRBV5-1 with TRBJ2-7; 10 nucleotides line up with TRBD2. This CDR3 comprises 15 residues. Losses at the gene ends were 0 bases for V and 7 bases for J; bases not matched to a gene: 7. Germline V gene lookup returns CDR1 SGHRS and CDR2 YFSETQ. DNA for the CDR3: TGCGCCAGCAGCTTGGCCCTAGCGGGAGTGGGGGAGCAGTACTTC. As protein: CASSLALAGVGEQYF.

CDR3 in amino acids: CASRRTETNYGYTF. In nucleotides, the CDR3 is TGCGCCAGCAGACGGACAGAGACTAACTATGGCTACACCTTC. The V call is TRBV5-1, the J call TRBJ1-2; a possible D gene is TRBD1 (6 bases). The CDR3 consists of 14 residues. Germline CDR1 SGHRS, CDR2 YFSETQ. V dropped 5 bases and J dropped 0 bases, with 11 bases sitting between them.

V and J are TRBV5-1 and TRBJ1-1; the D is unclear. V shed 4 bases and J shed 7 bases, with 17 bases lying between them. The CDR3 runs to 14 residues. Germline-derived CDR1 and CDR2 are SGHRS and YFSETQ. DNA of the CDR3: TGCGCCAGCAGCACCCAGACAAGTACCGATGAAGCTTTCTTT. It codes for CASSTQTSTDEAFF.

The chain has TRBV3-1 (or the pseudogene TRBV3-2) and TRBJ2-1, with D perhaps assigned TRBD1 or TRBD2 (5 bases each). Germline V gene lookup returns CDR1 LGHDT and CDR2 YNNKEL (reference sequence). The CDR3 is 14 residues long. Trimming removed 7 bases from V and 1 base from J, with 11 bases in between. The CDR3 protein is CASTSGTSYNEQFF. In nucleotides, the CDR3 is TGTGCCAGCACCTCCGGGACGTCCTACAATGAGCAGTTCTTC.

The V gene is TRBV9, the J gene TRBJ2-3; 11 bases match TRBD1. Trimming removed 4 bases from V and 6 bases from J; junction bases left unmatched: 10. This CDR3 spans 16 amino acids. Germline V gives CDR1 SGDLS, CDR2 YYNGEE. The CDR3 loop reads CASSPRGQGVGDTQYF. The CDR3 DNA reads as TGTGCCAGCAGCCCCCGGGGACAGGGGGTGGGCGATACGCAGTATTTT.

V is TRBV7-6 and J is TRBJ2-5; D may be TRBD1 or TRBD2 (7 bases each). Between the trimmed V and J ends, which lost 1 base and 4 bases, there was a span of 13 bases. Germline CDR1 is SGHVS and CDR2 is FNYEAQ. This CDR3 contains 15 residues. The CDR3 DNA reads TGTGCCAGCAGCTTAGGCCAGCGGGACAGAGAGACCCAGTACTTC. It translates to CASSLGQRDRETQYF.

The rearrangement uses TRBV7-2 and TRBJ2-1, with TRBD1 identical over 9 bases. The CDR3 sequence is 15 residues long. CDR1 is SGHTA, CDR2 FQGNSA, per germline. Losses at the gene ends were 3 bases for V and 5 bases for J; bases not matched to a gene: 5. The CDR3 DNA reads TGTGCCAGCAGCTTGTGGGACAGGGCTAACAATGAGCAGTTCTTC. This gives the protein CASSLWDRANNEQFF.

The J gene is TRBJ2-1, the V gene TRBV2; TRBD2 agrees at 8 bases. The CDR3 sequence is 14 residues long. Germline V CDR1 and CDR2: SNHLY, FYNNEI. Trimming removed 6 bases from V and 3 bases from J; junction bases left unmatched: 4. CDR3 sequence reads: CASRGLGGYNEQFF. In DNA, the CDR3 is TGTGCCAGCAGGGGACTAGGGGGCTACAATGAGCAGTTCTTC. Complete variable domain (other parts from reference TRBV2 and TRBJ2-1): EPEVTQTPSHQVTQMGQEVILRCVPISNHLYFYWYRQILGQKVEFLVSFYNNEISEKSEIFDDQFSVERPDGSNFTLKIRSTKLEDSAMYFCASRGLGGYNEQFFGPGTRLTVL.

In nucleotides, the CDR3 is TGTGCCAGTAGTATAGCACCGGGGAGGGTTACAACTGAAGCTTTCTTT. Residues: CASSIAPGRVTTEAFF. The rearrangement uses TRBV19 and TRBJ1-1; D remains unclear. Trimming left V 1 base short and J 5 bases short, with 17 bases between. The V gene's germline CDR1 is LNHDA and CDR2 SQIVND (reference sequence). The length of the CDR3 is 16 residues. Using reference TRBV19 and TRBJ1-1 for the parts outside the CDR3, the full variable domain is DGGITQSPKYLFRKEGQNVTLSCEQNLNHDAMYWYRQDPGQGLRLIYYSQIVNDFQKGDIAEGYSVSREKKESFPLTVTSAQKNPTAFYLCASSIAPGRVTTEAFFGQGTRLTVV.

V gene TRBV5-1 combines with J gene TRBJ2-5; D gene uncertain. Trimming removed 2 bases from V and 1 base from J, with 6 bases in between. The CDR3 has 13 residues. The germline V gene encodes CDR1 SGHRS and CDR2 YFSETQ. The CDR3 nucleotides are TGCGCCAGCAGCTTACCCCCCCAAGAGACCCAGTACTTC. Protein sequence: CASSLPPQETQYF.

J is TRBJ1-4 and V is TRBV30; maybe TRBD1 (5 bases). The V gene lost 0 bases and the J gene lost 4 bases, with 15 bases spanning the gap. CDR1 is GTSNPN, CDR2 SVGIG, per germline (reference sequence). The CDR3 has 16 residues. This chain's CDR3 is CAWSVGVGANNEKLFF. The CDR3 DNA reads as TGTGCCTGGAGTGTTGGAGTTGGGGCTAATAATGAAAAACTGTTTTTT.

A single count supports this clone. The V and J genes are TRBV29-1 and TRBJ1-5; 7 bases line up with TRBD1. V shed 4 bases, J shed 4 bases, and the junction held 10 bases outside the gene matches. Germline lookup yields CDR1 SQVTM and CDR2 ANQGSEA. CDR3 size: 15 residues. The CDR3 DNA sequence: TGCAGCGTTGCCGAGACAGGGTCCTTGAATCAGCCCCAGCATTTT. It encodes CSVAETGSLNQPQHF. Based on the CDR3 plus reference TRBV29-1 and TRBJ1-5, the full variable domain is SAVISQKPSRDICQRGTSLTIQCQVDSQVTMMFWYRQQPGQSLTLIATANQGSEATYESGFVIDKFPISRPNLTFSTLTVSNMSPEDSSIYLCSVAETGSLNQPQHFGDGTRLSIL.

This clone was recorded once. This chain connects TRBV7-6 to TRBJ2-1; D not certain. Trimming shortened V by 5 bases and J by 5 bases, and 13 bases separated the two germline ends. The germline V gene has CDR1 SGHVS and CDR2 FNYEAQ. CDR3 length: 14 amino acids. As DNA, the CDR3 is TGTGCCAGCAGCACCTACTCCGGTCACAATGAGCAGTTCTTC. Protein product: CASSTYSGHNEQFF.

This chain links TRBV2 with TRBJ2-5; maybe TRBD2 (6 bases). Trimming took 6 bases from V and 2 from J, leaving 19 bases between them. Germline V CDR1 and CDR2: SNHLY, FYNNEI. This CDR3 comprises 16 residues. The CDR3 here is CASRFWSAGRQETQYF. CDR3 nucleotides: TGTGCCAGCAGGTTCTGGTCTGCGGGGAGGCAAGAGACCCAGTACTTC.

This chain joins TRBV5-1 and TRBJ1-1; TRBD1 matches 7 bases. The CDR3 has 16 residues. Germline-derived CDR1 and CDR2 are SGHRS and YFSETQ. V shed 4 bases, J shed 3 bases, and the junction held 12 bases outside the gene matches. The DNA for the CDR3 is TGCGCCAGCAGCGTACAGGGGATAGGAGTGGACACTGAAGCTTTCTTT. This gives the protein CASSVQGIGVDTEAFF.

This chain links TRBV5-1 with TRBJ1-2; 8 nucleotides align to TRBD1. V was clipped by 0 bases and J by 2 bases; unmatched bases: 9. The CDR3 extends over 17 amino acids. CDR1 and CDR2 (germline): SGHRS, YFSETQ. Here the CDR3 reads CASSLATPTGENYGYTF. Written as DNA, the CDR3 is TGCGCCAGCAGCTTGGCCACACCGACAGGGGAAAACTATGGCTACACCTTC. Combining the CDR3 with reference TRBV5-1 and TRBJ1-2 gives the whole variable domain KAGVTQTPRYLIKTRGQQVTLSCSPISGHRSVSWYQQTPGQGLQFLFEYFSETQRNKGNFPGRFSGRQFSNSRSEMNVSTLELGDSALYLCASSLATPTGENYGYTFGSGTRLTVV.

This clone was seen a single time. V and J are TRBV2 and TRBJ2-1, with D possibly TRBD2 on 5 matching bases. From germline, CDR1 is SNHLY and CDR2 FYNNEI. V lost 7 bases and J 7 bases, leaving 23 bases between the germline ends. The CDR3 totals 16 residues. The CDR3 bases are TGTGCCAGCATCTCCCCCCCCGGTAGCGCCAAAAATGAGCAGTTCTTC. Its translation: CASISPPGSAKNEQFF. The full variable domain, its missing parts supplied by reference TRBV2 and TRBJ2-1, is EPEVTQTPSHQVTQMGQEVILRCVPISNHLYFYWYRQILGQKVEFLVSFYNNEISEKSEIFDDQFSVERPDGSNFTLKIRSTKLEDSAMYFCASISPPGSAKNEQFFGPGTRLTVL.

This clone was seen only a few times. This rearrangement joins TRBV27 to TRBJ1-6, with D perhaps TRBD1 (5 bases). CDR3 length: 15 amino acids. Trimming shortened V by 3 bases and J by 2 bases, and 8 bases separated the two germline ends. CDR1 is MNHEY, CDR2 SMNVEV, per germline (reference sequence). The CDR3 here is CASSFGATYNSPLHF. The CDR3 DNA reads TGTGCCAGCAGTTTTGGGGCGACCTATAATTCACCCCTCCACTTT.

The chain recombines TRBV10-3 with TRBJ1-5; D not resolved. The CDR3 spans 14 residues. Germline CDR1 is ENHRY and CDR2 is SYGVKD. V was shortened by 2 bases and J by 5 bases, with 10 bases between the two germline ends. The DNA of the CDR3 is TGTGCCATCAGTGAGCGGGAGGAGGATCAGCCCCAGCATTTT. Protein: CAISEREEDQPQHF.

The V call is TRBV6-5, the J call TRBJ2-3, with 13 bases lining up with TRBD2. The V gene end was trimmed by 11 bases and the J gene end by 2 bases; junction bases not matched to a gene: 7. Germline loops: CDR1 MNHEY, CDR2 SVGAGI. This CDR3 region has 15 residues. The CDR3 DNA follows: TGTGCCGGCGGGGGACTAGCGGGGACCACAGATACGCAGTATTTT. This encodes CAGGGLAGTTDTQYF.

This clone showed up just a few times. The rearrangement links TRBV27 to TRBJ2-5; D is possibly TRBD2 (6 bases). Germline V gene sequence: CDR1 MNHEY, CDR2 SMNVEV (reference sequence). V was clipped by 4 bases and J by 2 bases, with 11 bases between them. CDR3 length: 14 amino acids. DNA for the CDR3: TGTGCCAGCAGTTGGACGGGGGATCAAGAGACCCAGTACTTC. Residues: CASSWTGDQETQYF.

The chain combines TRBV19 with TRBJ2-7; 7 positions match TRBD1. The CDR3 extends over 16 amino acids. V lost 3 bases and J lost 2; bases outside the gene matches: 10. CDR1 and CDR2 from the germline V gene are LNHDA and SQIVND (reference sequence). This CDR3 is CASSILGQSLPYEQYF. For the CDR3, the DNA is TGTGCCAGTAGTATCCTGGGACAGTCCCTACCCTACGAGCAGTACTTC.

The J gene is TRBJ2-1, the V gene TRBV6-2 or TRBV6-3; tentative D call: TRBD2 (7 bases). Germline CDR1 is MNHEY and CDR2 is SVGEGT. The CDR3 consists of 16 residues. V dropped 2 bases and J dropped 7 bases, with 18 bases sitting between them. The CDR3 sequence is CASSYPMGGAPNEQFF. CDR3 nucleotide sequence: TGTGCCAGCAGTTACCCTATGGGGGGGGCCCCAAATGAGCAGTTCTTC.

This chain connects TRBV30 to TRBJ1-3; no reliable D call. V gave up 3 bases and J gave up 0 bases, with 12 bases separating them. The length of the CDR3 is 15 residues. Germline assignment: CDR1 GTSNPN and CDR2 SVGIG (reference sequence). As DNA, the CDR3 is TGTGCCTGGAGAGAAGGCTTTTACTCTGGAAACACCATATATTTT. The encoded protein is CAWREGFYSGNTIYF.

The chain recombines TRBV21-1 with TRBJ2-1; the D call of TRBD1 is as the table states it, not checked on the DNA. TRBV21-1 is labeled a pseudogene. The CDR3 extends over 12 amino acids. DNA for the CDR3: TGTGCCAGCAGCAACCTCTGGACAGGTAAGATCTTC. Protein product: CASSNLWTGKIF.

The chain has TRBV30 and TRBJ2-3; D is undetermined. Trimming removed 3 bases at V and 8 bases at J, with 9 bases between. CDR1 is GTSNPN and CDR2 is SVGIG in the germline V gene (reference sequence). CDR3 length equals 11 residues. The CDR3 loop reads CAWSPVGTQYF. CDR3 DNA sequence: TGTGCCTGGAGCCCGGTGGGTACGCAGTATTTT.

This CDR3 reads CASSGQANTEAFF. As DNA, the CDR3 is TGCGCCAGCAGTGGACAGGCGAACACTGAAGCTTTCTTT. The rearrangement uses TRBV10-2 and TRBJ1-1, with D perhaps TRBD1 (6 bases). The CDR3 is made up of 13 amino acids. Trimming stripped 4 bases from V and 1 base from J, with 7 bases between. CDR1 is WSHSY and CDR2 is SAAADI in the germline V gene.

This sequence joins TRBV6-5 and TRBJ1-6, with TRBD1 matching 7 bases. The germline CDR1 and CDR2 sequences are MNHEY and SVGAGI. V shed 6 bases and J 8 bases; nucleotides not matched to a gene: 7. The CDR3 runs to 14 residues. The CDR3 here is CASRRQGFDSPLHF. In nucleotides, the CDR3 is TGTGCCAGCAGGAGACAGGGATTCGATTCACCCCTCCACTTT.

V usage is TRBV4-2 and J usage is TRBJ2-5, with a possible D match to TRBD2 (5 bases). CDR1 is LGHNA and CDR2 is YNFKEQ in the germline V gene. The V gene lost 1 base and the J gene lost 2 bases, with 11 bases spanning the gap. CDR3 length equals 15 residues. The CDR3 bases are TGTGCCAGCAGCCAAGGGGTCCCGGGGCAAGAGACCCAGTACTTC. Translating gives CASSQGVPGQETQYF.

The V gene is TRBV27, the J gene TRBJ2-7, with 7 nucleotides matching TRBD2. Germline CDR1 and CDR2: MNHEY and SMNVEV (reference sequence). The J segment lost 7 bases and the V segment lost 5 bases, leaving 8 bases of the junction unmatched. This CDR3 has 13 amino acids. The CDR3 region is CASSGLTGGEQYF. For the CDR3, the DNA is TGTGCCAGCAGTGGCCTAACCGGGGGGGAGCAGTACTTC.